This TCR beta chain was sequenced during a study of OX40 agonist ivuxolimab in advanced cancers. Whole-study findings and limits: CD4+ and CD8+ blood T cells expanded clonally by week 6 at 0.1 to 3.0 mg/kg.

CDR3 length: 12 amino acids. The germline CDR1 and CDR2 sequences are SEHNR and FQNEAQ (reference sequence). V lost 3 bases and J 3 bases, leaving 6 bases between the germline ends. Only a few counts were recorded for this clone. What it recognizes is unknown. Sequenced by immunoSEQ multiplex PCR; TCRdb stores in-frame clones only, minus some. This sample carries over 9,000 clones, less than 85% of them seen once, and the ten largest clones take about 43%. If patients had autoimmune disease history or systemic immunosuppression, they were excluded. The source is an adult with an advanced solid tumor such as melanoma, head and neck, liver or kidney cancer. J is TRBJ2-7 and V is TRBV7-9; D not resolved. The source material was CD4+ or CD8+ T cells sorted from blood, sampled in a trial of the OX40 agonist ivuxolimab. The CDR3 spells CASSLEDYEQYF. CDR3 DNA: TGTGCCAGCAGCTTGGAAGACTACGAGCAGTACTTC.